These 5 T cell receptor beta chains share one sample of origin, sequenced in a study of early stage breast cancer tumors. TCRdb's table, derived via immunoSEQ multiplex PCR, lists solely in-frame clones and lacks some. The sample contains over 8,500 clones, about four fifths of which appear only once. Sample: normal breast tissue next to the tumor. The receptors were gathered from a person aged 40 to 49 with breast cancer.

This chain joins TRBV21-1 and TRBJ2-3; whether TRBD1, the table's D call, matches the DNA was not checked. TRBV21-1 constitutes a pseudogene. CDR3 length: 20 residues. The CDR3 spells CASTNFSGTGVRQGTDTQYF. DNA for the CDR3: TGTGCCAGTACAAATTTCTCCGGGACAGGGGTTCGGCAGGGCACAGATACGCAGTATTTT.

This chain joins TRBV7-9 and TRBJ2-1; the D gene is possibly TRBD2 (6 bases). The CDR3 sequence is 16 residues long. V shed 5 bases and J shed 8 bases, with 22 bases lying between them. Germline CDR1 SEHNR, CDR2 FQNEAQ (reference sequence). The CDR3 DNA reads TGTGCCAGCAGCCCTACTGGAGTAGCGGCCCTCGATGAGCAGTTCTTC. This sequence encodes CASSPTGVAALDEQFF.

V gene TRBV28 combines with J gene TRBJ1-1, with TRBD1 identical over 7 bases. CDR3 length equals 17 residues. V shed 4 bases and J 8 bases; nucleotides not matched to a gene: 19. Germline lookup yields CDR1 MDHEN and CDR2 SYDVKM. Written as DNA, the CDR3 is TGTGCCAGCAGTTCGGCAGGAAATAGACAGGGCTGGGCGGAAGCTTTCTTT. Translating gives CASSSAGNRQGWAEAFF.

The V call is TRBV2, the J call TRBJ2-7; 7 positions agree with TRBD1. The CDR3 has 12 amino acids. Germline V lookup: CDR1 SNHLY, CDR2 FYNNEI. J was trimmed by 4 bases and V by 6 bases; bases with no gene match: 3. CDR3 coding DNA: TGTGCCAGCAGCAGGACAGGTTACGAGCAGTACTTC. Translation: CASSRTGYEQYF.

The J gene is TRBJ2-3, the V gene TRBV7-9; 7 nucleotides align to TRBD1. This CDR3 has 15 amino acids. Trimming removed 4 bases from V and 2 bases from J; junction bases left unmatched: 6. Germline CDR1 reads SEHNR; CDR2 reads FQNEAQ (reference sequence). CDR3: CASSYKTGLTDTQYF. The CDR3 region has the DNA TGTGCCAGCAGCTATAAGACAGGGCTCACAGATACGCAGTATTTT.